This T cell receptor (beta chain) was documented in a study of T-cell reconstitution after alpha-beta-depleted transplantation in children (dated by TCRdb to the mid-2010s). Broadly, across the study: T-cell immune reconstitution after TCRalphabeta/CD19-depleted allogeneic hematopoietic cell transplantation in children was quantitatively tracked in the study by means of TCR repertoire profiling. Findings and caveats that apply to the study as a whole: The apparently early alphabetaT-cell count recovery about two months after transplant was reportedly dependent on only several hundred rapidly expanded clones derived from non-depleted graft cells. Over the following months the frequencies of hyperexpanded clones went down, and after one year T-cell counts and TCRbeta diversity were mostly credited to newly produced T cells. The high TCRbeta diversity at day 60 in some patients was ascribed to recipient T cells and intrathymic progenitors that had survived conditioning.

From the germline V gene, CDR1 is SQVTM and CDR2 is ANQGSEA. A distance of 22 bases separates the germline ends of V and J, which lose 3 bases and 7 bases respectively. The CDR3, cysteine through phenylalanine, is 16 amino acids long. Kept here is only the CDR3 DNA, which spans 48 bases and is read in frame from base 1. The method behind the library was PCR. Reads for this sample came from an Illumina HiSeq 2500. TCR libraries were prepared with molecular barcoding, using unique molecular identifiers to normalize TCRbeta repertoire quantification. The raw public reads went through TCRdb reprocessing: fastp at Q25, MiXCR clone calling, in-frame beta chains kept. Rows with a matching CDR3 protein are joined into one entry that keeps the most common DNA and genes. In this sample the table shows about 58,000 distinct CDR3 sequences, 44% of which occur a single time. The ten largest clones represent 95% to 98% of the sample.

Regarding this clonotype: Its antigen target is currently unknown. No much larger clone is present one base from it, and per-base qualities are unavailable.

This specimen's treatment or condition label, interpreted: allogeneic hematopoietic cell transplantation with graft depleted of TCRalphabeta T cells and CD19 B cells. The transplant recipients were children given TCRalphabeta/CD19-depleted allogeneic hematopoietic cell grafts. The sequence derives from a male patient younger than 18 who had a stem cell transplant for acute lymphoblastic leukemia, so the T cells may come from the graft donor. The rearrangement combines TRBV29-1 with TRBJ2-1, and perhaps TRBD2 as D gene, on 10 matching bases. This specimen was PBMCs, mostly from graft donor cells, taken 360 days after TCRalphabeta/CD19-depleted stem cell transplant. The DNA sequence follows: TGCAGCGTTGAGAGGGGACAGGGACTAGCGAGGAATGAGCAGTTCTTC. Its protein product is CSVERGQGLARNEQFF.